A single sample gave rise to the 4 T cell receptor beta chains below, sequenced in a study of cytomegalovirus exposure and HLA in healthy donors. With 60 Vbeta and 13 Jbeta primers, the PCR was carried out. The repertoire was sequenced with immunoSEQ multiplex PCR; TCRdb's copy has only in-frame clones and lacks some. The sample holds 82,000 or so clones; about 70% are singletons and the top ten take about 6.2%. The sample taken for sequencing was PBMCs. The receptors were gathered from a woman in her forties or fifties in good health and CMV-seropositive.

In its sample, this clone was seen a few times. The chain has TRBV29-1 and TRBJ1-2, with 7 bases that match TRBD1. With 4 bases clipped from V and 13 bases from J, the junction kept 12 bases outside the gene matches. CDR1 and CDR2 from the germline V gene are SQVTM and ANQGSEA. This CDR3 has 12 residues. The CDR3 is CSVAIRDRAFTF. The CDR3 DNA is TGCAGCGTTGCCATACGTGACAGGGCGTTCACCTTC.

This chain joins TRBV27 and TRBJ2-5, with a possible D match to TRBD1 (6 bases). Between the trimmed V and J ends, which lost 6 bases and 4 bases, there was a span of 12 bases. CDR1 is MNHEY, CDR2 SMNVEV, per germline (reference sequence). The CDR3 runs to 13 residues. DNA for the CDR3: TGTGCCAGCAGACCGGGACACCTAGAGACCCAGTACTTC. This translates into CASRPGHLETQYF.

This clone has just one count. This chain uses TRBV19 with TRBJ1-5; D gene ambiguous. The CDR3 is 15 amino acids. Trimming cost V 0 bases and J 3 bases, with 9 bases left between them. The germline gives CDR1 LNHDA, CDR2 SQIVND (reference sequence). Written as DNA, the CDR3 is TGTGCCAGTAGTATAGATCGCGGATTCAATCAGCCCCAGCATTTT. This gives the protein CASSIDRGFNQPQHF.

V and J are TRBV18 and TRBJ2-1, with TRBD2 matching over 10 bases. The CDR3 sequence is 14 residues long. Germline CDR1 and CDR2: KGHSH and LQKENI. Trimming at V came to 3 bases and at J to 4 bases, leaving 0 bases not matched to a gene. The CDR3 DNA is TGTGCCAGCTCACCGGGACTAGCGTACAATGAGCAGTTCTTC. Amino acids: CASSPGLAYNEQFF.